A single sample gave rise to the 8 T cell receptor beta chains below, sequenced in a study of human T cells and chemical hapten exposure. TCRdb itself ran the RACE reads through MiXCR, one entry per CDR3 protein. This table has more than 250,000 distinct CDR3 sequences, about 9% appearing once. Time point here: pre-sensitization, week 0. Noted treatment: therapeutic diphenylcyclopropenone sensitization with weekly scalp DPC. The sequencing here drew on whole blood, taken in connection with sensitization to the hapten diphenylcyclopropenone (DPC). All receptors derive from a woman between 35 and 50 years old with alopecia areata. Some clones in this sample may be carry-over from other donors' samples.

This clonotype was counted many times. The V gene is TRBV4-2, the J gene TRBJ1-5; D not resolved. Trimming pared 2 bases from V and 4 bases from J, leaving 12 bases between. The CDR3 is 15 amino acids. The germline V gene has CDR1 LGHNA and CDR2 YNFKEQ. This CDR3 reads CASSQSRRVNQPQHF. CDR3 coding DNA: TGTGCCAGCAGCCAATCACGTAGGGTAAATCAGCCCCAGCATTTT.

J is TRBJ2-1 and V is TRBV29-1; D is undetermined. The CDR3 runs to 13 residues. V was clipped by 1 base and J by 4 bases, with 8 bases between them. Germline V gene data show CDR1 as SQVTM and CDR2 as ANQGSEA. The CDR3: CSVEATAYNEQFF. The CDR3 nucleotides are TGCAGCGTTGAAGCCACAGCTTACAATGAGCAGTTCTTC.

This clonotype has at least ten counts. The chain couples TRBV12-3 or TRBV12-4 to TRBJ1-6; D is possibly TRBD1 (5 bases). The CDR3 length is 13 residues. V was cut by 6 bases and J by 11 bases, with 14 bases left in between. In DNA form, the CDR3 reads TGTGCCAGCAGCCTGGGACCTGAGACACCCCTCCACTTT. This translates into CASSLGPETPLHF.

This chain joins TRBV7-2 and TRBJ2-1; 7 nucleotides line up with TRBD1. Trimming cost V 1 base and J 4 bases; bases outside gene matches: 4. The germline CDR1 and CDR2 sequences are SGHTA and FQGNSA. The CDR3 is 15 residues long. This CDR3 reads CASSLGQGEYNEQFF. The CDR3 bases are TGTGCCAGCAGCTTAGGACAGGGTGAATACAATGAGCAGTTCTTC.

This clonotype was found many times. The chain joins TRBV28 to TRBJ2-7, with 8 bases matching TRBD2. This CDR3 is built from 13 residues. Germline V gene sequence: CDR1 MDHEN, CDR2 SYDVKM. The V and J ends lost 6 bases and 9 bases, in that order; junction bases with no gene match: 10. The DNA for the CDR3 is TGTGCCAGCAGGATCTCGGGGGGGCCCGGGCAGTACTTC. Its translation: CASRISGGPGQYF.

There are a few counts of this clonotype. This chain links TRBV6-2 or TRBV6-3 with TRBJ2-1; 13 positions match TRBD2. The CDR3 covers 17 residues. J gave up 7 bases and V 2 bases, and 8 bases lay outside the gene matches. Germline-derived CDR1 and CDR2 are MNHEY and SVGEGT. This CDR3 is CASSYPTLAGGRNEQFF. CDR3 DNA: TGTGCCAGCAGTTACCCGACACTAGCGGGAGGGAGGAATGAGCAGTTCTTC.

This clonotype was seen repeatedly, ten times or more. J is TRBJ1-1 and V is TRBV7-2; the D gene is possibly TRBD1 (5 bases). Trimming left V 4 bases short and J 9 bases short, with 12 bases between. Per the germline V gene, CDR1 is SGHTA and CDR2 is FQGNSA. This CDR3 is built from 12 residues. CDR3 sequence (DNA): TGTGCCAGCAGCTCCGACAGCCCCCAAGCTTTCTTT. Translated: CASSSDSPQAFF.

V and J are TRBV11-2 and TRBJ2-7; the D call may be TRBD1 or TRBD2 (5 bases each). Trimming removed 5 bases at V and 2 bases at J, with 19 bases between. This CDR3 region has 16 residues. Germline V lookup: CDR1 SGHAT, CDR2 FQNNGV. The CDR3 reads CASSPRGARITYEQYF. The DNA for the CDR3 is TGTGCCAGCAGCCCCCGGGGCGCGCGGATCACCTACGAGCAGTACTTC.